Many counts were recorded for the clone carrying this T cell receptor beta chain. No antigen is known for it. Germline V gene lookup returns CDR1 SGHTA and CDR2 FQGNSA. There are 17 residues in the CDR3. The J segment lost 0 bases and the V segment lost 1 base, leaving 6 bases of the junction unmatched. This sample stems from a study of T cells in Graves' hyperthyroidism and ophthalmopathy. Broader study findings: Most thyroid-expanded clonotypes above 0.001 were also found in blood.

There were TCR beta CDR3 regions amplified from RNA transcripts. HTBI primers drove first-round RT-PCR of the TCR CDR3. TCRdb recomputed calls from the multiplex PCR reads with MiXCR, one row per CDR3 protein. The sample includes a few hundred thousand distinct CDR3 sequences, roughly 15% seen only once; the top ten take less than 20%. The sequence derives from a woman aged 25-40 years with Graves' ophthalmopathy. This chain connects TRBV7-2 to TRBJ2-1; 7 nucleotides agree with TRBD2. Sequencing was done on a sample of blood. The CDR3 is CASSLGVGLGSYNEQFF. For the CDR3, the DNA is TGTGCCAGCAGCTTAGGTGTTGGACTAGGCTCCTACAATGAGCAGTTCTTC.